This passage covers 15 T cell receptor beta chains from one sample sequenced in a study of shared clonotypes between healthy human individuals. Libraries were prepared by immunoSEQ multiplex PCR; TCRdb keeps only in-frame clonotypes and omits some of them. The sample lists over 2 million clones, roughly 95% occurring once. The sequencing input was naive CD4+ T cells sorted from blood. Subset here: CD45RA+ positively selected. The source of these receptors is a man younger than 30 in good health.

The chain has TRBV28 and TRBJ1-5; perhaps TRBD1 as D (6 bases). Germline CDR1 is MDHEN and CDR2 is SYDVKM. This CDR3 has 18 residues. V was shortened by 4 bases and J by 3 bases, with 22 bases between the two germline ends. The DNA of the CDR3 is TGTGCCAGCAGTTCACCCCAGGGGACCGGAGTATACAATCAGCCCCAGCATTTT. Protein product: CASSSPQGTGVYNQPQHF.

This clone was detected once. V and J are TRBV10-1 and TRBJ2-1; 9 nucleotides match TRBD2. This CDR3 comprises 16 residues. CDR1 and CDR2 from the germline V gene are WNHNN and SYGVQD (reference sequence). V gave up 4 bases and J gave up 8 bases; unmatched junction bases: 12. CDR3 coding DNA: TGCGCCAGCAGTGGGGGGACTAGCAGGAGATTCGATGAGCAGTTCTTC. Its protein product is CASSGGTSRRFDEQFF.

J is TRBJ1-2 and V is TRBV6-5; 9 bases line up with TRBD1. With 6 bases clipped from V and 8 bases from J, the junction kept 10 bases outside the gene matches. CDR1 MNHEY and CDR2 SVGAGI come from the germline V gene. This CDR3 is built from 14 residues. Here the CDR3 DNA reads TGTGCCAGCAGCCGCGGACAGGGGTCTCCGGGCTACACCTTC. It encodes CASSRGQGSPGYTF.

The chain joins TRBV5-1 to TRBJ2-2, with 11 bases fitting TRBD2. V gave up 0 bases and J gave up 1 base; unmatched junction bases: 8. Per germline, CDR1 SGHRS and CDR2 YFSETQ. This CDR3 is built from 19 residues. The CDR3 bases are TGCGCCAGCAGCTTGGTAGGGACTAGCGGCGCGGGGAACACCGGGGAGCTGTTTTTT. Encoded protein: CASSLVGTSGAGNTGELFF.

The CDR3 is CASILGQGNGYTF. In nucleotides, the CDR3 is TGTGCCAGCATCCTTGGACAGGGGAATGGCTACACCTTC. The V call is TRBV6-5, the J call TRBJ1-2, with 9 bases matching TRBD1. The V gene's germline CDR1 is MNHEY and CDR2 SVGAGI. V shed 7 bases, J shed 6 bases, and the junction held 6 bases outside the gene matches. The CDR3 length is 13 residues.

V usage is TRBV27 and J usage is TRBJ1-6; no clear D. The CDR3 has 12 residues. CDR1 is MNHEY, CDR2 SMNVEV, per germline (reference sequence). The V end was cut by 2 bases, the J end by 10 bases, with 6 bases between. In DNA form, the CDR3 reads TGTGCCAGCAGTTTAATGGGGTCACCCCTCCACTTT. Translated, it gives CASSLMGSPLHF.

This clone came up once. V and J are TRBV13 and TRBJ2-3, with unresolved D. Germline V gene sequence: CDR1 PRHDT, CDR2 FYEKMQ (reference sequence). The CDR3 has 13 residues. Trimming left V 5 bases short and J 7 bases short, with 13 bases between. This CDR3 is CASSLNSRNTQYF. The CDR3 nucleotides are TGTGCCAGCAGCCTCAACTCTAGGAATACGCAGTATTTT.

As concerns this clone: The same CDR3 can be traced to other DNA sequences in this sample. The J gene is TRBJ2-3, the V gene TRBV4-2; 7 positions match TRBD2. From germline, CDR1 is LGHNA and CDR2 YNFKEQ. The CDR3 runs to 18 residues. V lost 1 base to trimming and J lost 0 bases; unmatched junction nucleotides: 10. The CDR3 reads CASSQGRGSGESTDTQYF. Here the CDR3 DNA reads TGTGCCAGCAGCCAAGGGCGGGGCAGCGGGGAAAGCACAGATACGCAGTATTTT.

This clone appeared a single time. The CDR3: CASRQAPQEQYF. For the CDR3, the DNA is TGTGCCAGTAGACAGGCCCCCCAAGAGCAGTACTTC. V is TRBV19 and J is TRBJ2-7; tentatively, D is TRBD1 (5 bases). V shed 6 bases and J shed 7 bases, with 13 bases lying between them. The CDR3 spans 12 residues. Germline CDR1 and CDR2: LNHDA and SQIVND (reference sequence).

J is TRBJ2-5 and V is TRBV5-6; 10 nucleotides line up with TRBD2. The ends lost 1 base at V and 2 bases at J; junction bases unmatched: 8. CDR1 SGHDT and CDR2 YYEEEE come from the germline V gene. The CDR3 has 17 residues. In nucleotides, the CDR3 is TGTGCCAGCAGCTTGAGGAGACTAGCGGGCCTACAAGAGACCCAGTACTTC. It encodes CASSLRRLAGLQETQYF.

The chain employs TRBV6-1 and TRBJ2-2, with a possible D match to TRBD2 (5 bases). The CDR3 totals 15 residues. V gave up 1 base and J gave up 0 bases, with 6 bases separating them. CDR1 is MNHNS and CDR2 is SASEGT in the germline V gene. The CDR3 nucleotides read TGTGCCAGCAGTGAAGGAGCGGCGAACACCGGGGAGCTGTTTTTT. Amino acids: CASSEGAANTGELFF.

The chain links TRBV28 to TRBJ1-2; D is possibly TRBD1 (5 bases). Trimming pared 6 bases from V and 0 bases from J, leaving 11 bases between. Germline V CDR1 and CDR2: MDHEN, SYDVKM. This CDR3 is 14 amino acids long. In DNA form, the CDR3 reads TGTGCCAGCAGCCGGGGGGGAGCTAACTATGGCTACACCTTC. Its translation: CASSRGGANYGYTF.

V usage is TRBV5-4 and J usage is TRBJ1-2; TRBD1 agrees at 8 bases. Germline lookup yields CDR1 SGHNT and CDR2 YYREEE (reference sequence). The length of the CDR3 is 15 residues. V gave up 0 bases and J gave up 10 bases; unmatched junction bases: 11. CDR3 residues: CASSLAKTPGGAYTF. The DNA for the CDR3 is TGTGCCAGCAGCTTGGCGAAAACCCCAGGGGGCGCCTACACCTTC.

The chain uses TRBV30 and TRBJ1-1; TRBD1 might be the D (6 bases). Germline CDR1 and CDR2: GTSNPN and SVGIG (reference sequence). CDR3 length equals 13 residues. The germline V and J ends were trimmed by 3 bases and 3 bases, with 11 bases remaining between them. CDR3 coding DNA: TGTGCCTGGAGACAGGGATGGGACACTGAAGCTTTCTTT. It codes for CAWRQGWDTEAFF.

The rearrangement joins TRBV21-1 to TRBJ2-7; TRBD2 was called by the table and not checked on the DNA. TRBV21-1 is described as a pseudogene. The CDR3 is 12 residues long. CDR3 in amino acids: CASSKGDCEQYF. The CDR3 DNA is TGTGCCAGCAGCAAAGGGGACTGCGAGCAGTACTTC.